The entry that follows covers one TCR beta chain sequence. The source of the sample is a study of control samples from healthy donors and cancer patients. Sequencing was performed with immunoSEQ multiplex PCR; in TCRdb, only in-frame clones are kept and a portion is missing. The sample holds about 2,300 clones, about 96% seen once. CDR3 size: 12 residues. Germline CDR1 LNHDA, CDR2 SQIVND (reference sequence). The sample was PBMCs. V usage is TRBV19 and J usage is TRBJ2-2, with D perhaps matching TRBD2 (6 bases). This receptor was obtained from a man between 70 and 80 years old with colorectal cancer. The chain's CDR3 is CMIRGWTGELFF. CDR3 DNA sequence: TGTATGATACGGGGGTGGACCGGGGAGCTGTTTTTT.